A selection of T cell receptor beta chains follows, all from one sample in a study of Ad26.COV2.S vaccination and SARS-CoV-2 variants. Assay used: immunoSEQ multiplex PCR; TCRdb lists only in-frame clones, some missing. The sample lists about 350,000 clones, 85% to 90% occurring once. Sample: peripheral blood, taken in a trial of Ad26.COV2.S vaccine versus placebo. These TCRs come from a person aged 18-65 years who received the Ad26.COV2.S COVID-19 vaccine or a placebo. Both conserved end residues are part of each CDR3. The order of the fields is D gene, clone size, V gene, J gene, CDR3 DNA, CDR3 protein. A D gene is named only where the DNA matches it firmly. Only some rows state a clone size, as once, few, many or a class for expanded clones.

D: NA; size: NA; V: TRBV6-1; J: TRBJ2-1; DNA: TGTGCCAGCAGTGAAGGGAACTTCGCCTCCTACAATGAGCAGTTCTTC; CDR3: CASSEGNFASYNEQFF
D: NA; size: NA; V: TRBV19; J: TRBJ1-6; DNA: TGTGCCAGCAGATCCGGGACCTATAATTCACCCCTCCACTTT; CDR3: CASRSGTYNSPLHF
D: TRBD2; size: medium-sized; V: TRBV3-1/TRBV3-2; J: TRBJ2-7; DNA: TGTGCCAGCAGCCAAGTAATAGCGGGAACCTACGAGCAGTACTTC; CDR3: CASSQVIAGTYEQYF
D: TRBD1; size: NA; V: TRBV14; J: TRBJ1-3; DNA: TGTGCCAGCAGCCAAACCGGGACAGGACCGCTCTCTGGAAACACCATATATTTT; CDR3: CASSQTGTGPLSGNTIYF
D: TRBD2; size: NA; V: TRBV3-1/TRBV3-2; J: TRBJ2-1; DNA: TGTGCCAGCAGCCTTCTTAGCGGGAGGGCCTACAATGAGCAGTTCTTC; CDR3: CASSLLSGRAYNEQFF
D: TRBD1; size: NA; V: TRBV7-8; J: TRBJ2-5; DNA: TGTGCCAGCAGCTCCAGGGGGAAGGAGACCCAGTACTTC; CDR3: CASSSRGKETQYF
D: NA; size: once; V: TRBV2; J: TRBJ1-1; DNA: TGTGCCAGCGTCACAAGTGAAGCTTTCTTT; CDR3: CASVTSEAFF
D: NA; size: NA; V: TRBV3-1/TRBV3-2; J: TRBJ2-7; DNA: TGTGCCAGCAGCACTACCGGGACACCTTCCTACGAGCAGTACTTC; CDR3: CASSTTGTPSYEQYF
D: NA; size: NA; V: TRBV19; J: TRBJ1-5; DNA: TGTGCCAGTCAGGACAGCAATCAGCCCCAGCATTTT; CDR3: CASQDSNQPQHF
D: TRBD1; size: NA; V: TRBV6-6; J: TRBJ1-2; DNA: TGTGCCAGCAGTCCCTCGGGGAGACAGGGAGCTAACTATGGCTACACCTTC; CDR3: CASSPSGRQGANYGYTF
D: TRBD1; size: NA; V: TRBV18; J: TRBJ1-1; DNA: TGTGCCAGCTCACCACAACAGGGGCTGGACACTGAAGCTTTCTTT; CDR3: CASSPQQGLDTEAFF
D: NA; size: NA; V: TRBV7-9; J: TRBJ1-1; DNA: TGTGCCAGCACCCCCCCCGGGACGGCGAACACTGAAGCTTTCTTT; CDR3: CASTPPGTANTEAFF
D: TRBD1; size: NA; V: TRBV19; J: TRBJ1-5; DNA: TGTGCCAGTAGTCCGAAGGACAGGGGAAATCAGCCCCAGCATTTT; CDR3: CASSPKDRGNQPQHF
D: TRBD1; size: NA; V: TRBV7-3; J: TRBJ2-2; DNA: TGTGCCAGCAGCTTAACAGGGGGCTTGACCGGGGAGCTGTTTTTT; CDR3: CASSLTGGLTGELFF
D: NA; size: NA; V: TRBV6-5; J: TRBJ2-5; DNA: TGTGCCAGCAGTTACTCCAGGGAGGCCCAAGAGACCCAGTACTTC; CDR3: CASSYSREAQETQYF
D: NA; size: NA; V: TRBV11-1; J: TRBJ1-2; DNA: TGTGCCAGCAGCTTAGCGGGGGCTGGAGGCTACACCTTC; CDR3: CASSLAGAGGYTF
D: NA; size: NA; V: TRBV27; J: TRBJ2-2; DNA: TGTGCCAGCAGAGGGCTGGGGCAGGATGAGGCCGGGGAGCTGTTTTTT; CDR3: CASRGLGQDEAGELFF
D: TRBD2; size: NA; V: TRBV7-9; J: TRBJ2-2; DNA: TGTGCCAGCAGCTCCGGACTAGCGGGGGGGAACACCGGGGAGCTGTTTTTT; CDR3: CASSSGLAGGNTGELFF
D: NA; size: once; V: TRBV5-6; J: TRBJ1-1; DNA: TGTGCCAGCAGCTTGGGGGGAGGCACTGAAGCTTTCTTT; CDR3: CASSLGGGTEAFF
D: TRBD1; size: NA; V: TRBV6-5; J: TRBJ2-7; DNA: TGTGCCAGCAGTTACTCGGACAGGGCTTACGAGCAGTACTTC; CDR3: CASSYSDRAYEQYF
D: TRBD1; size: NA; V: TRBV7-9; J: TRBJ1-1; DNA: TGTGCCAGCAGCCCGTCGGACAGGGCAGAGGCGAACACTGAAGCTTTCTTT; CDR3: CASSPSDRAEANTEAFF
D: TRBD1; size: once; V: TRBV6-1; J: TRBJ2-7; DNA: TGTGCCAGCAGTGAACACAGGGGAAACGAGCAGTACTTC; CDR3: CASSEHRGNEQYF
D: NA; size: NA; V: TRBV7-2; J: TRBJ1-1; DNA: TGTGCCAGCAGCTTATCGGGGGGCGTAGGCACTGAAGCTTTCTTT; CDR3: CASSLSGGVGTEAFF
D: TRBD2; size: NA; V: TRBV18; J: TRBJ2-5; DNA: TGTGCCAGCTCACCACTATTGACTATAACTAGCGGGAAAGAGACCCAGTACTTC; CDR3: CASSPLLTITSGKETQYF
D: NA; size: NA; V: TRBV6-2/TRBV6-3; J: TRBJ1-2; DNA: TGTGCCAGCAGTTACTTGAGGACAATTGGCTACACCTTC; CDR3: CASSYLRTIGYTF
D: NA; size: NA; V: TRBV28; J: TRBJ1-1; DNA: TGTGCCAGCTTTGAGTTACCGAACACTGAAGCTTTCTTT; CDR3: CASFELPNTEAFF
D: NA; size: once; V: TRBV9; J: TRBJ1-3; DNA: TGTGCCAGCAGCGAGAGTTCGGGAGCCTCTGGAAACACCATATATTTT; CDR3: CASSESSGASGNTIYF
D: NA; size: once; V: TRBV5-1; J: TRBJ1-5; DNA: TGCGCCAGCAGCCAGGACAGCAATCAGCCCCAGCATTTT; CDR3: CASSQDSNQPQHF
D: NA; size: NA; V: TRBV5-6; J: TRBJ2-7; DNA: TGTGCCAGCAGCTTGGTGACTAGCTACGAGCAGTACTTC; CDR3: CASSLVTSYEQYF
D: NA; size: NA; V: TRBV18; J: TRBJ2-7; DNA: TGTGCCAGCTCACCACCGGGCAGGGGATACGAGCAGTACTTC; CDR3: CASSPPGRGYEQYF
D: NA; size: NA; V: TRBV13; J: TRBJ2-3; DNA: TGTGCCAGCAGCTTACTTGGTTCCACAGATACGCAGTATTTT; CDR3: CASSLLGSTDTQYF
D: TRBD2; size: NA; V: TRBV6-5; J: TRBJ2-2; DNA: TGTGCCAGCAGAGGACTAGCGGGTATCACCGGGGAGCTGTTTTTT; CDR3: CASRGLAGITGELFF
D: TRBD2; size: NA; V: TRBV5-6; J: TRBJ2-3; DNA: TGTGCCAGCAGCCTGCTAGCTAGCGGGGGAAGCACAGATACGCAGTATTTT; CDR3: CASSLLASGGSTDTQYF
D: NA; size: NA; V: TRBV7-2; J: TRBJ1-1; DNA: TGTGCCAGCAGCCCAATTCGGACTAATGAAGCTTTCTTT; CDR3: CASSPIRTNEAFF
D: NA; size: NA; V: TRBV21-1; J: TRBJ2-7; DNA: TGTGCCAGCAGCAAAGAACGCGGACGGGACTACGAGCAGTACTTC; CDR3: CASSKERGRDYEQYF
D: NA; size: NA; V: TRBV20-1; J: TRBJ1-2; DNA: TGCAGTGCAAGAGGGACGTATGGCTACACCTTC; CDR3: CSARGTYGYTF
D: TRBD2; size: once; V: TRBV7-7; J: TRBJ2-5; DNA: TGTGCTAGCAGCTTGTATGGCGGGGGGCCACAAGAGACCCAGTACTTC; CDR3: CASSLYGGGPQETQYF
D: NA; size: NA; V: TRBV6-2/TRBV6-3; J: TRBJ1-5; DNA: TGTGCCAGCAGTCCGCGACAGGAGCACAATCAGCCCCAGCATTTT; CDR3: CASSPRQEHNQPQHF
D: TRBD2; size: NA; V: TRBV6-8; J: TRBJ2-2; DNA: TGTGCCAGCAGGGAATCAACCGGGACTAGCGGGGAGAACACCGGGGAGCTGTTTTTT; CDR3: CASRESTGTSGENTGELFF
D: NA; size: NA; V: TRBV11-2; J: TRBJ2-5; DNA: TGTGCCAGCAGCTTGGGTAGAGAAGAGACCCAGTACTTC; CDR3: CASSLGREETQYF
D: NA; size: NA; V: TRBV3-1/TRBV3-2; J: TRBJ1-1; DNA: TGTGCCAGCGGGCAAACCGCCTCGGGGGGGACGAACACTGAAGCTTTCTTT; CDR3: CASGQTASGGTNTEAFF
D: NA; size: once; V: TRBV5-7; J: TRBJ2-2; DNA: TGTGCCAGCAGCTTTGGTGTGGTTTCGACCGGGGAGCTGTTTTTT; CDR3: CASSFGVVSTGELFF
D: NA; size: NA; V: TRBV7-2; J: TRBJ2-5; DNA: TGTGCCAGCAGCTTGGCCGGAGAGACCCAGTACTTC; CDR3: CASSLAGETQYF
D: TRBD2; size: NA; V: TRBV11-2; J: TRBJ2-5; DNA: TGTGCCAGCAGCGAGGGACTAGCGGGAGTATCAGTGTCGGAGACCCAGTACTTC; CDR3: CASSEGLAGVSVSETQYF
D: NA; size: NA; V: TRBV2; J: TRBJ1-4; DNA: TGTGCCAGCATCAGGGGCACTAATGAAAAACTGTTTTTT; CDR3: CASIRGTNEKLFF
D: TRBD1; size: NA; V: TRBV28; J: TRBJ1-3; DNA: TGTGCCAGCAGTCCCCATCTCGACAGGGGCTCTGGAAACACCATATATTTT; CDR3: CASSPHLDRGSGNTIYF
D: NA; size: NA; V: TRBV6-5; J: TRBJ2-1; DNA: TGTGCCACCTTCCGGGGACCGAACGCCTACAATGAGCAGTTCTTC; CDR3: CATFRGPNAYNEQFF
D: TRBD1; size: NA; V: TRBV5-1; J: TRBJ2-7; DNA: TGCGCCAGCAGCTTGGACGGACAGGGGGTCAACGAGCAGTACTTC; CDR3: CASSLDGQGVNEQYF
D: TRBD2; size: NA; V: TRBV28; J: TRBJ2-5; DNA: TGTGCCAGCAGTTTTGGACTAGCGGGAGGGCCGGGTAGAGAGACCCAGTACTTC; CDR3: CASSFGLAGGPGRETQYF
D: NA; size: NA; V: TRBV7-4; J: TRBJ2-7; DNA: TGTGCCAGCAGCCCCCGCGGCTACGAGCAGTACTTC; CDR3: CASSPRGYEQYF
D: TRBD1; size: few; V: TRBV6-6; J: TRBJ1-6; DNA: TGTGCCAGCAGTTATGATCCGACAGGGTCCTCACCCCTCCACTTT; CDR3: CASSYDPTGSSPLHF
D: TRBD1; size: NA; V: TRBV18; J: TRBJ1-4; DNA: TGTGCCAGCTCACCCGGACAGGGCTATAATGAAAAACTGTTTTTT; CDR3: CASSPGQGYNEKLFF
D: TRBD2; size: NA; V: TRBV9; J: TRBJ2-5; DNA: TGTGCCAGCAGCGTAGGACTAGCGGGCGCAATCCAAGAGACCCAGTACTTC; CDR3: CASSVGLAGAIQETQYF
D: TRBD2; size: NA; V: TRBV12-3/TRBV12-4; J: TRBJ2-1; DNA: TGTGCCAGCAGTTTGGGAGGGTACAATGAGCAGTTCTTC; CDR3: CASSLGGYNEQFF
D: NA; size: NA; V: TRBV2; J: TRBJ1-4; DNA: TGTGCCAGCAGTGGGGACGGACTAACTAATGAAAAACTGTTTTTT; CDR3: CASSGDGLTNEKLFF
D: NA; size: NA; V: TRBV6-6; J: TRBJ1-1; DNA: TGTGCCAGCAGTTACTCGAACTCCATGAACACTGAAGCTTTCTTT; CDR3: CASSYSNSMNTEAFF
D: TRBD2; size: NA; V: TRBV5-1; J: TRBJ2-1; DNA: TGCGCCAGCAGCTTGGCACTAGCGGGAGATGAGCAGTTCTTC; CDR3: CASSLALAGDEQFF